This T cell receptor beta chain was retrieved from a study of blood T cells in healthy people across ages. V lost 2 bases, J lost 0 bases, and 16 bases lay in between. The CDR3 loop spans 17 amino acids. CDR1 is MDHEN and CDR2 is SYDVKM in the germline V gene. The donors, all healthy, were Caucasians living in Russia, aged about 6 to 90. Primers used in a second PCR of about 6 to 11 cycles were a sample-barcoded 5' primer and a J-beta primer mix. TCRdb re-called the 5' RACE reads with MiXCR, one entry per CDR3 protein. The repertoire includes hundreds of thousands of distinct CDR3 sequences, roughly three fifths of them detected once, and roughly 25% sits in the top ten. A note on this clonotype: Its antigen is unidentified.

Study conclusions and caveats: Long-lived donors exceeded aged donors in naive CD4+ cells and diversity. The fall in TCR beta diversity per million T cells was roughly linear with age.

The clonotype comes from a man aged 35-49 years in good health. The chain links TRBV28 to TRBJ2-5, with D perhaps being TRBD1 or TRBD2 (5 bases each). Source material: blood. The CDR3 region has the DNA TGTGCCAGCAGTTTAATGAGAGGGACGAGCCACCAAGAGACCCAGTACTTC. Amino acids: CASSLMRGTSHQETQYF. Complete variable domain (other parts from reference TRBV28 and TRBJ2-5): DVKVTQSSRYLVKRTGEKVFLECVQDMDHENMFWYRQDPGLGLRLIYFSYDVKMKEKGDIPEGYSVSREKKERFSLILESASTNQTSMYLCASSLMRGTSHQETQYFGPGTRLLVL.